This TCR beta chain was sequenced in a study of regulatory T cells in long-lasting Graves disease. Points from the study as a whole: Persistent disease was characterized by preferential usage of TRBV28, TRBJ1-2 and TRBJ2-5. Persistent Graves' patients had lower TCR diversity than newly diagnosed ones.

Germline CDR1 is ENHRY and CDR2 is SYGVKD. The CDR3 covers 12 residues. With 6 bases removed from V and 1 base from J, the gap between germline ends came to 7 bases. Time point: persistent/refractory GD, antithyroid drugs over 5 years with positive TRAb. RNA isolated from PBMCs was used to make the TCR library. Investigators report Graves' disease was diagnosed under American Thyroid Association guidelines. Peripheral blood, about 8.8 milliliters of it, was drawn into EDTA tubes. The authors built TCR beta libraries using iRepertoire HTBI primers and Arm-PCR of CDR3 regions. A single record per CDR3 protein comes from TCRdb applying MiXCR to the multiplex PCR reads. The sample includes 400,000 to 450,000 distinct CDR3 sequences, about 25% seen only once; the top ten take roughly 30%. Concerning this clonotype itself: Its antigen is undetermined.

The source was peripheral blood mononuclear cells (PBMCs), collected when the disease was refractory, from a patient treated with antithyroid drugs. The chain links TRBV10-3 to TRBJ2-7; a weak D match, TRBD1 (6 bases). The origin of this receptor is a female donor with Graves disease. This CDR3 reads CAIRGQSYEQYF. CDR3 coding DNA: TGTGCCATCAGAGGACAGTCCTACGAGCAGTACTTC.